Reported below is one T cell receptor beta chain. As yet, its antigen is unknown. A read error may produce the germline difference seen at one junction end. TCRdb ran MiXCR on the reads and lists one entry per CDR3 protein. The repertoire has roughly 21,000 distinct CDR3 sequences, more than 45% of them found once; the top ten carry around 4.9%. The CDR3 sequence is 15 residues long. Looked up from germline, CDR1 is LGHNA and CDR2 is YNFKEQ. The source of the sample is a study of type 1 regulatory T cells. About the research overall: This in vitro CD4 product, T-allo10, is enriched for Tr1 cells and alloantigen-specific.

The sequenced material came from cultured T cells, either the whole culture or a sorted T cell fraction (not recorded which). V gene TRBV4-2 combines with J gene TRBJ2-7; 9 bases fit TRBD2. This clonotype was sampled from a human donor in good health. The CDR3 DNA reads TGTGTCAGCAGCCCGAAGAGCGGGGGGCCCTACGAGCAGTACTTC. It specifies CVSSPKSGGPYEQYF.